This T cell receptor beta chain was recovered during a study of T cell responses to AZD1222 COVID-19 vaccine. Across the study: Both about-4-week and about-12-week second-dose recipients were combined. Broader study findings: Most donors were white British and more were female, and clonal diversity was possibly underestimated. Increases in Spike-specific TCR breadth and depth were seen after two AZD1222 doses.

CDR3 length: 14 amino acids. Germline-derived CDR1 and CDR2 are SGHAT and FQNNGV. Trimming left V 5 bases short and J 6 bases short, with 11 bases between. As to this clone: The antigen is unknown.

Some clones are missing from TCRdb's copy, which holds only in-frame ones; the method was immunoSEQ multiplex PCR. The sample holds 95,000 to 150,000 clones, 75% to 90% seen once. The source is an adult in good health. V gene TRBV11-2 combines with J gene TRBJ1-6, with D uncertain. Source: peripheral blood, taken on day 0 of AZD1222 vaccination. The CDR3 sequence is CASSARGANSPLHF. The CDR3, as DNA: TGTGCCAGCAGCGCACGAGGAGCTAATTCACCCCTCCACTTT.